The following is a T cell receptor (beta chain) sequence with its context. In the study's own analysis: Reference gene primers were amplified, and this amplification served to estimate nucleated cell counts. Clones were read by immunoSEQ multiplex PCR, and TCRdb kept only the in-frame ones, dropping some. Clonal size and the V and J genes are those of that table, whereas D and trimming came from the DNA. The sample includes a few hundred thousand clones, 90% seen only once; the top ten take roughly 2.2%. The data stem from a study of blood T cell repertoires in COVID-19. Study information: Material from acute and convalescent COVID-19 was sourced from the United States, Italy and Spain. In each case, the material was cDNA or gDNA derived from T cells, B-cell-depleted T cells, or PBMCs.

The CDR3 contains 16 residues. Germline V gene lookup returns CDR1 MNHNS and CDR2 SASEGT. The V and J ends lost 0 bases and 4 bases respectively, with 13 bases between them. It was during active infection that Seattle patients were enrolled and then longitudinally followed. Sequencing was carried out using peripheral blood. The chain links TRBV6-1 to TRBJ1-3; tentatively, D is TRBD1 (6 bases). The receptor was derived from a woman in her sixties or seventies with COVID-19, enrolled during active disease. This CDR3 reads CASSEAWGHSGNTIYF. The CDR3 bases are TGTGCCAGCAGTGAAGCGTGGGGACACTCGGGAAACACCATATATTTT.